This TCR beta chain was observed in a study of blood T cell repertoires in COVID-19. Here immunoSEQ multiplex PCR was the method, and the copy in TCRdb shows in-frame clones only, minus some. Of around 180,000 clones in the sample, under 85% were seen once. The CDR3 has 13 amino acids. V gave up 10 bases and J gave up 5 bases; unmatched junction bases: 8. CDR1 and CDR2 from the germline V gene are MNHEY and SMNVEV (reference sequence). J is TRBJ2-3 and V is TRBV27; TRBD2 aligns across 8 bases. Material for sequencing was peripheral blood. This TCR was recovered from a man aged 55 to 69 with active or convalescent COVID-19. CDR3 sequence: CATSGGGGDTQYF. CDR3 coding DNA: TGTGCCACCAGCGGGGGCGGGGGAGATACGCAGTATTTT.